This TCR beta chain was sequenced in a study of early T cells in non-severe SARS-CoV-2 infection. Study-wide context: Sequenced bulk RNA came from whole blood that was unsorted, and chains were unpaired.

Comments on this clonotype: Its target is not known.

Separate cDNA molecules each had unique molecular identifiers attached to them. TCRdb itself ran the 5' RACE reads through MiXCR, one entry per CDR3 protein. The sample records 85,000 to 90,000 distinct CDR3 sequences, about 15% being singletons. Notes on the study in general: Matching results from VDJdb favored anti-spike CD8 responses, leaving private and CD4 specificities undetected.

The CDR3 spans 13 residues. Germline loops: CDR1 SEHNR, CDR2 FQNEAQ (reference sequence). Trimming took off 1 base at V and 6 bases at J, with 10 bases between the two ends. This clonotype originated in an adult who was a healthcare worker with PCR-confirmed SARS-CoV-2 infection or an uninfected control (not recorded which). This chain joins TRBV7-9 and TRBJ2-7; a possible D gene is TRBD2 (7 bases). Sequencing was done on a sample of whole blood. In DNA form, the CDR3 reads TGTGCCAGCAGCTTAGATCGGGGGGCCGAGCAGTACGTC. Translating it yields CASSLDRGAEQYV.